The TCR beta chain under discussion was sequenced for a study of human T cells and chemical hapten exposure. Study-wide background: Patch testing was performed with 0.01% DPC on the upper back, with reading at 6 days.

Time point of the sample: pre-sensitization, week 0. Treatment meaning: therapeutic diphenylcyclopropenone sensitization with weekly scalp DPC. This clonotype came up many times. Its matching antigen is unknown. TCRdb re-called the RACE reads through MiXCR, storing one row per CDR3 protein. The table has 350,000 to 400,000 distinct CDR3 sequences, approximately 5.1% seen once. Study results and caveats: Sensitizing to DPC left TCRs with a frequency above 1 in 1000 unaltered. There was a positive correlation between PT1 expanded TCR counts and patch test score. Each of the donors had alopecia, so their immune responses may not resemble those of healthy people.

V lost 11 bases and J 1 base, leaving 16 bases between the germline ends. CDR3 length: 14 residues. Looked up from germline, CDR1 is SEHNR and CDR2 is FQNEAQ (reference sequence). This material consisted of whole blood, taken in connection with sensitization to the hapten diphenylcyclopropenone (DPC). The rearrangement links TRBV7-9 to TRBJ2-3, with TRBD1 as a possible D gene (7 bases). This clonotype was sampled from a woman in her 50s with alopecia areata. Some clones in this sample may be carry-over from other donors' samples. The CDR3 DNA follows: TGTGCCGCGCGCAGGGGGGCTGGCACAGATACGCAGTATTTT. It is translated as CAARRGAGTDTQYF.